Listed here are 20 T cell receptor beta chains from one sample, sequenced in a study of T cell repertoires in cytomegalovirus infection. TCRdb reanalysed the reads using MiXCR and keeps one entry per CDR3 protein. The table has about 600,000 distinct CDR3 sequences, approximately 24% seen once; the top ten hold 8%. The sample taken for sequencing was CD8+ T cells from PBMCs. The receptors here all came from a human donor in good health (CMV status not recorded). Some clones in this sample may be carry-over from other donors' samples.

J is TRBJ2-2 and V is TRBV27; 10 nucleotides line up with TRBD1. The junction had 7 bases not matched to a gene; V was cut back by 4 bases and J by 5 bases. Germline CDR1 and CDR2: MNHEY and SMNVEV (reference sequence). CDR3 length equals 16 residues. The CDR3 here is CASSSRTGGVTGELFF. CDR3 DNA: TGTGCCAGCAGTTCCAGGACAGGGGGTGTTACCGGGGAGCTGTTTTTT.

This clonotype was recorded a few times. The rearrangement uses TRBV6-5 and TRBJ2-3, with D perhaps TRBD1 (5 bases). The CDR3 is made up of 15 amino acids. Germline CDR1 reads MNHEY; CDR2 reads SVGAGI. V was shortened by 0 bases and J by 5 bases, with 12 bases between the two germline ends. For the CDR3, the DNA is TGTGCCAGCAGTTACTCGAATGGGGCGAGAGATACGCAGTATTTT. Translated, it gives CASSYSNGARDTQYF.

The chain has TRBV29-1 and TRBJ2-1; TRBD1 aligns across 8 bases. The CDR3 extends over 15 amino acids. Germline-derived CDR1 and CDR2 are SQVTM and ANQGSEA. Trimming removed 5 bases from V and 4 bases from J; junction bases left unmatched: 10. CDR3 residues: CSVPPTGGFYNEQFF. The CDR3 DNA reads as TGCAGCGTTCCGCCTACAGGGGGGTTTTACAATGAGCAGTTCTTC.

This clonotype was counted between two and nine times. The chain joins TRBV28 to TRBJ1-6, with 7 nucleotides matching TRBD1. Germline CDR1 is MDHEN and CDR2 is SYDVKM. Unmatched junction bases numbered 4, after V lost 7 bases and J lost 4 bases. The CDR3 totals 14 residues. This CDR3 is CASTSGQYNSPLHF. The CDR3 nucleotides read TGTGCCAGCACCTCGGGACAGTATAATTCACCCCTCCACTTT. Full variable domain (outside the CDR3, taken from reference TRBV28 and TRBJ1-6): DVKVTQSSRYLVKRTGEKVFLECVQDMDHENMFWYRQDPGLGLRLIYFSYDVKMKEKGDIPEGYSVSREKKERFSLILESASTNQTSMYLCASTSGQYNSPLHFGNGTRLTVT.

This clonotype was counted between two and nine times. This chain uses TRBV12-3 or TRBV12-4 with TRBJ1-4, with 8 nucleotides matching TRBD1. The CDR3 is 17 residues long. With 6 bases clipped from V and 6 bases from J, the junction kept 15 bases outside the gene matches. CDR3 coding DNA: TGTGCCAGCAGCTCGACAGGGGAGGGGGAGATCTATGAAAAACTGTTTTTT. Translation gives CASSSTGEGEIYEKLFF.

This clonotype has more than one count but fewer than ten. The chain is built from TRBV18 and TRBJ2-1, with D possibly TRBD1 on 6 matching bases. The CDR3 is 15 amino acids. The V and J ends lost 4 bases and 1 base respectively, with 11 bases between them. Germline CDR1 KGHSH, CDR2 LQKENI. CDR3 region: CASSLQGLSYNEQFF. Written as DNA, the CDR3 is TGTGCCAGCTCACTGCAGGGGTTATCCTACAATGAGCAGTTCTTC.

This clonotype was detected only a few times. The CDR3 here is CASSLGGEHNQPQHF. In nucleotides, the CDR3 is TGTGCCAGCAGTTTGGGGGGGGAACACAATCAGCCCCAGCATTTT. V gene TRBV6-5 combines with J gene TRBJ1-5; TRBD1 is a possible D gene (5 bases). This CDR3 comprises 15 residues. The V end was cut by 4 bases, the J end by 3 bases, with 13 bases between. Germline V gene lookup returns CDR1 MNHEY and CDR2 SVGAGI.

This chain uses TRBV10-3 with TRBJ1-1, with no clear D. Trimming stripped 6 bases from V and 7 bases from J, with 12 bases between. The CDR3 contains 12 residues. Germline lookup yields CDR1 ENHRY and CDR2 SYGVKD. The CDR3 region is CAIRLGPDEAFF. As DNA, the CDR3 is TGTGCCATCAGATTGGGCCCAGATGAAGCTTTCTTT.

The table lists this clonotype with many counts. This chain connects TRBV7-2 to TRBJ2-5; possibly TRBD1 for D (7 bases). This CDR3 is built from 15 residues. Per germline, CDR1 SGHTA and CDR2 FQGNSA. The V end lost 2 bases, the J end lost 3 bases, and 13 bases lay between the germline ends. CDR3 sequence: CASSLNRGTEETQYF. The CDR3 nucleotides read TGTGCCAGCAGCTTAAATCGGGGGACAGAAGAGACCCAGTACTTC. The full variable domain, with the rest looked up from reference TRBV7-2 and TRBJ2-5, is GAGVSQSPSNKVTEKGKDVELRCDPISGHTALYWYRQSLGQGLEFLIYFQGNSAPDKSGLPSDRFSAERTGGSVSTLTIQRTQQEDSAVYLCASSLNRGTEETQYFGPGTRLLVL.

The chain recombines TRBV6-5 with TRBJ2-2, with a possible D match to TRBD1 (5 bases). V gave up 0 bases and J gave up 6 bases, with 11 bases separating them. There are 15 residues in the CDR3. CDR1 is MNHEY, CDR2 SVGAGI, per germline. The CDR3 spells CASSYSSGYPGELFF. The CDR3 region has the DNA TGTGCCAGCAGTTACTCGTCAGGGTACCCCGGGGAGCTGTTTTTT.

This clonotype was seen at least ten times. The chain carries TRBV28 and TRBJ2-1, with D uncertain. Trimming shortened V by 4 bases and J by 9 bases, and 4 bases separated the two germline ends. The CDR3 contains 10 residues. The germline V gene encodes CDR1 MDHEN and CDR2 SYDVKM. CDR3 in amino acids: CASSYGEQFF. In DNA form, the CDR3 reads TGTGCCAGCAGTTACGGTGAGCAGTTCTTC.

This clonotype has a handful of counts. J is TRBJ1-1 and V is TRBV6-5; D is ambiguous. Germline V gene data show CDR1 as MNHEY and CDR2 as SVGAGI. V was shortened by 2 bases and J by 2 bases, with 6 bases between the two germline ends. CDR3 length: 13 amino acids. CDR3 nucleotide sequence: TGTGCCAGCAGTTACGCAGTTAACACTGAAGCTTTCTTT. Protein sequence: CASSYAVNTEAFF.

For this clonotype: Given a much more abundant clone one base away, this may be a read error. CDR3 region: CASSLFNVEAFF. In DNA form, the CDR3 reads TGTGCCAGCAGCTTATTCAACGTTGAAGCTTTCTTT. V and J are TRBV7-6 and TRBJ1-1; no definite D call. Germline assignment: CDR1 SGHVS and CDR2 FNYEAQ. Trimming left V 2 bases short and J 7 bases short, with 8 bases between. The length of the CDR3 is 12 residues.

This clonotype was seen many times. The J gene is TRBJ1-2, the V gene TRBV6-5; D uncertain. Germline assignment: CDR1 MNHEY and CDR2 SVGAGI. This CDR3 has 16 amino acids. Trimming removed 0 bases from V and 0 bases from J, with 11 bases in between. CDR3 region: CASSYSQQAANYGYTF. As DNA, the CDR3 is TGTGCCAGCAGTTACTCTCAGCAGGCGGCTAACTATGGCTACACCTTC.

The chain has TRBV10-3 and TRBJ1-1, with D perhaps matching TRBD1 (5 bases). The CDR3 has 15 amino acids. The germline gives CDR1 ENHRY, CDR2 SYGVKD. The V gene lost 2 bases and the J gene lost 4 bases, with 14 bases spanning the gap. The CDR3 coding sequence is TGTGCCATCAGTGAGGGGGCCCTAACGGGCACTGAAGCTTTCTTT. It is translated as CAISEGALTGTEAFF.

The chain carries TRBV5-1 and TRBJ2-5; D may be TRBD2 (6 bases). Between the trimmed V and J ends, which lost 2 bases and 3 bases, there was a span of 17 bases. The CDR3 length is 16 residues. CDR1 and CDR2 from the germline V gene are SGHRS and YFSETQ. CDR3 sequence reads: CASSFLGGSGEETQYF. The CDR3 DNA sequence: TGCGCCAGCAGCTTTTTGGGGGGTTCGGGGGAAGAGACCCAGTACTTC.

In this sample, this clonotype turned up a few times. V usage is TRBV15 and J usage is TRBJ1-4; TRBD1 matches 7 bases. Germline values: CDR1 LNHNV, CDR2 YYDKDF (reference sequence). Unmatched junction bases numbered 1, after V lost 3 bases and J lost 3 bases. The CDR3 totals 14 residues. The CDR3 loop reads CATSSRGSNEKLFF. For the CDR3, the DNA is TGTGCCACCAGCAGCAGGGGGTCTAATGAAAAACTGTTTTTT.

There are a few counts of this clonotype. The rearrangement uses TRBV27 and TRBJ2-5; 12 positions match TRBD1. Per germline, CDR1 MNHEY and CDR2 SMNVEV (reference sequence). This CDR3 contains 16 residues. J was trimmed by 5 bases and V by 6 bases; bases with no gene match: 10. CDR3 nucleotide sequence: TGTGCCAGCAGATTCCGGGACAGGGGGCGCCGGGAGACCCAGTACTTC. This codes for CASRFRDRGRRETQYF.

This clonotype has just one count. The genes are TRBV20-1 and TRBJ2-4; TRBD2 matches at 7 bases. The CDR3 contains 13 residues. V was clipped by 4 bases and J by 9 bases; unmatched bases: 9. The germline CDR1 and CDR2 sequences are DFQATT and SNEGSKA (reference sequence). CDR3 nucleotides: TGCAGTGCTACCGAAAGCGGGGACGGCATTCAGTACTTC. Its translation: CSATESGDGIQYF.

The chain employs TRBV28 and TRBJ2-1; D is ambiguous. CDR1 is MDHEN and CDR2 is SYDVKM in the germline V gene. This CDR3 comprises 13 residues. The ends were cut back, 7 bases at V and 0 bases at J, with 7 bases in the middle. The CDR3 is CASKVSSYNEQFF. In DNA form, the CDR3 reads TGTGCCAGCAAGGTGAGCTCCTACAATGAGCAGTTCTTC.